This TCR beta chain was sequenced for a study of early T cells in non-severe SARS-CoV-2 infection. Overall study context: Unsorted whole blood bulk RNA was sequenced, with unpaired chains.

TCRdb used MiXCR to reprocess the 5' RACE reads, holding one entry per CDR3 protein. The sample has roughly 51,000 distinct CDR3 sequences, 8.5% to 10% seen once. There are a few counts of this clonotype. The sequence derives from an adult who was a healthcare worker with PCR-confirmed SARS-CoV-2 infection or an uninfected control (not recorded which). Input material: whole blood.

Here the CDR3 reads CASSYVGSGNEQFF. The CDR3 DNA follows: TGTGCCAGCAGTTACGTAGGGAGCGGCAATGAGCAGTTCTTC. The gene calls are TRBV6-5 and TRBJ2-1, with a tentative D call TRBD2 (5 bases). V lost 2 bases, J lost 6 bases, and 11 bases lay in between. Germline V gene sequence: CDR1 MNHEY, CDR2 SVGAGI. The CDR3 has 14 amino acids.